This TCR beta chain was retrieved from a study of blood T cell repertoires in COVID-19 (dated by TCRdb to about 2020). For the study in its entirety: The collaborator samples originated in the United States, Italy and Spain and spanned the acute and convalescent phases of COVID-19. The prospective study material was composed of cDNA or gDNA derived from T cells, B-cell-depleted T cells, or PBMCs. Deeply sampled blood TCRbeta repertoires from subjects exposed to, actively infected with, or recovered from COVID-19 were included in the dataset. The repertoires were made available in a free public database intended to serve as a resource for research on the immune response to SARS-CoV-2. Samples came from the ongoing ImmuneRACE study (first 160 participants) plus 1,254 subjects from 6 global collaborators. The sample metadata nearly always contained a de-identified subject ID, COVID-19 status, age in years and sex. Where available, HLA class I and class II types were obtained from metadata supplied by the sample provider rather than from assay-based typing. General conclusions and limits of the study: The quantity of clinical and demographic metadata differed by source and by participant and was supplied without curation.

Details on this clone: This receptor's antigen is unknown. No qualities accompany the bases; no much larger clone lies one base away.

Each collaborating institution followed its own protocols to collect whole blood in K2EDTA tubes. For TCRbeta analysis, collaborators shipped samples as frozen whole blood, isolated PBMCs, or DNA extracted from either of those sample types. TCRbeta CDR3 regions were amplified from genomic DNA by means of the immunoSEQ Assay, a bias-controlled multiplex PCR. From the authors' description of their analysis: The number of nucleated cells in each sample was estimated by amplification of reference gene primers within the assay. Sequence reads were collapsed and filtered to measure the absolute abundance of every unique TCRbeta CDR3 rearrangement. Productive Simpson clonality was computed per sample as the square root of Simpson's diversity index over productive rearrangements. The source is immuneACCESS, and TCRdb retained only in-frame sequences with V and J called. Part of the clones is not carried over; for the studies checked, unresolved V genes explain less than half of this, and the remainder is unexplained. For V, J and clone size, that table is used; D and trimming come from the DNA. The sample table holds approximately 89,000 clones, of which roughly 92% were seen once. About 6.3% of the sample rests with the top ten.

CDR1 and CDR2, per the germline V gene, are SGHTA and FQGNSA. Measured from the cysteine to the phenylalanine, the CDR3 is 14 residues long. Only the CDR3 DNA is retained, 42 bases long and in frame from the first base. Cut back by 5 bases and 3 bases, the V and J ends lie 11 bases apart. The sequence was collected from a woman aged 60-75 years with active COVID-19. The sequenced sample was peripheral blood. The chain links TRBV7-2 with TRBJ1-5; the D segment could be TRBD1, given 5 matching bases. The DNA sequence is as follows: TGTGCCAGCAGCAGCGGGACCCTCAATCAGCCCCAGCATTTT. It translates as CASSSGTLNQPQHF. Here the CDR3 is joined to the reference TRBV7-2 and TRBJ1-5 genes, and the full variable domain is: GAGVSQSPSNKVTEKGKDVELRCDPISGHTALYWYRQSLGQGLEFLIYFQGNSAPDKSGLPSDRFSAERTGGSVSTLTIQRTQQEDSAVYLCASSSGTLNQPQHFGDGTRLSIL.